This paragraph covers one T cell receptor (beta chain) sequence. The entry originates in a study of blood T cell repertoires in COVID-19. Study details: Some COVID-19 samples were acute and others convalescent; all came from the United States, Italy and Spain.

The data were produced by immunoSEQ multiplex PCR, yet TCRdb's version contains in-frame clones alone and is incomplete. The sample yields some 44,000 clones, approximately 80% seen once. The receptor comes from a woman aged 55-70 years with acute or convalescent COVID-19. Source material: peripheral blood.

In DNA, the CDR3 is TGTGCCAGCAGTTACGCGGGGGCAGCAGGTGGGGAGCTGTTTTTT. Its translation: CASSYAGAAGGELFF. The chain joins TRBV6-5 to TRBJ2-2; possibly TRBD2 for D (7 bases). V lost 2 bases and J lost 8, with 15 bases in between. This CDR3 spans 15 amino acids. Germline values: CDR1 MNHEY, CDR2 SVGAGI.